The 24 T cell receptor beta chains presented below share a single source sample, sequenced in a study of identical twins' blood T cells. Via MiXCR, TCRdb re-called the 5' RACE reads, giving one row per CDR3 protein. The table shows 350,000 to 450,000 distinct CDR3 sequences, with roughly 30% occurring only once. Sequenced input: PBMCs. All receptors derive from a woman aged 18 to 55 in good health.

In DNA, the CDR3 is TGCGCCAGCAGCTTGCGGCAGGATATTTACAATGAGCAGTTCTTC. It codes for CASSLRQDIYNEQFF. J is TRBJ2-1 and V is TRBV5-1, with no clear D. V was trimmed by 1 base and J by 4 bases, leaving 12 bases between them. Germline-derived CDR1 and CDR2 are SGHRS and YFSETQ. This CDR3 is built from 15 residues.

This clonotype was recorded a few times. The V gene is TRBV27, the J gene TRBJ1-5; 7 nucleotides align to TRBD1. Germline V lookup: CDR1 MNHEY, CDR2 SMNVEV (reference sequence). The CDR3 runs 13 residues. V shed 5 bases, J shed 9 bases, and the junction held 7 bases outside the gene matches. The chain's CDR3 is CASSPTGKSPQHF. The CDR3 DNA reads as TGTGCCAGCAGTCCGACAGGGAAGTCGCCCCAGCATTTT.

This clonotype was counted a few times. The V call is TRBV7-9, the J call TRBJ1-2, with TRBD1 identical over 7 bases. This CDR3 has 16 residues. CDR1 is SEHNR and CDR2 is FQNEAQ in the germline V gene (reference sequence). The junction had 9 bases not matched to a gene; V was cut back by 0 bases and J by 5 bases. The CDR3 sequence is CASSLARQGLRYGYTF. For the CDR3, the DNA is TGTGCCAGCAGCTTAGCGCGACAGGGCCTTCGGTATGGCTACACCTTC.

For the CDR3, the DNA is TGTGCCACCAGTCCTGGACTAGCGGTCACAGATACGCAGTATTTT. This translates into CATSPGLAVTDTQYF. The chain uses TRBV24-1 and TRBJ2-3; 10 bases map to TRBD2. Per germline, CDR1 KGHDR and CDR2 SFDVKD. This CDR3 region has 15 residues. The junction had 4 bases not matched to a gene; V was cut back by 6 bases and J by 2 bases.

This clonotype has only a few counts. V usage is TRBV7-9 and J usage is TRBJ1-3; D unclear. Trimming cost V 5 bases and J 8 bases, with 13 bases left between them. Germline V gene sequence: CDR1 SEHNR, CDR2 FQNEAQ (reference sequence). The CDR3 is 13 residues long. CDR3 sequence reads: CASSPTLFDTIYF. The DNA of the CDR3 is TGTGCCAGCAGCCCGACGTTATTCGACACCATATATTTT.

This clonotype has at least ten counts. The rearrangement uses TRBV6-5 and TRBJ2-5; 7 positions agree with TRBD1. The ends lost 5 bases at V and 2 bases at J; junction bases unmatched: 2. This CDR3 contains 13 residues. Germline lookup yields CDR1 MNHEY and CDR2 SVGAGI. In DNA, the CDR3 is TGTGCCAGCAGTGGGACAGTACAAGAGACCCAGTACTTC. It yields the protein CASSGTVQETQYF.

The J gene is TRBJ1-1, the V gene TRBV29-1; no clear D. The V and J ends lost 6 bases and 11 bases respectively, with 10 bases between them. The CDR3 is made up of 9 amino acids. Germline CDR1 and CDR2: SQVTM and ANQGSEA. The chain's CDR3 is CSVPVHAFF. CDR3 nucleotide sequence: TGCAGCGTGCCCGTACACGCTTTCTTT.

The chain combines TRBV28 with TRBJ1-4, with a weak D call TRBD1 (6 bases). Germline CDR1 is MDHEN and CDR2 is SYDVKM. V was clipped by 2 bases and J by 8 bases, with 15 bases between them. The CDR3 is 15 amino acids. The CDR3 DNA is TGTGCCAGCAGTTTAGGGGGGGGCTTCGGGGAAAAACTGTTTTTT. It is translated as CASSLGGGFGEKLFF.

V usage is TRBV10-3 and J usage is TRBJ2-5, with 8 nucleotides matching TRBD1. Germline V gives CDR1 ENHRY, CDR2 SYGVKD. Trimming at V came to 6 bases and at J to 5 bases, leaving 5 bases not matched to a gene. The CDR3 loop spans 13 amino acids. The CDR3 sequence is CAISPTGDETQYF. Written as DNA, the CDR3 is TGTGCCATCAGCCCGACAGGGGATGAGACCCAGTACTTC.

This clonotype was recorded a few times. V is TRBV2 and J is TRBJ1-2, with 8 bases aligning to TRBD1. The CDR3 sequence is 16 residues long. Unmatched junction bases numbered 14, after V lost 7 bases and J lost 4 bases. The germline gives CDR1 SNHLY, CDR2 FYNNEI. The CDR3 nucleotides are TGTGCCAGCATTCAAGGACAGGGAGGAATGAGCTATGGCTACACCTTC. Translating it yields CASIQGQGGMSYGYTF.

The J gene is TRBJ2-1, the V gene TRBV5-1; D is possibly TRBD2 (5 bases). CDR3 length equals 14 residues. V was clipped by 9 bases and J by 0 bases, with 13 bases between them. Per germline, CDR1 SGHRS and CDR2 YFSETQ. DNA of the CDR3: TGCGCCACCAAAGCGGCTCTCTCCTACAATGAGCAGTTCTTC. Translating gives CATKAALSYNEQFF.

This rearrangement joins TRBV7-2 to TRBJ1-1; the match to TRBD1 covers 7 bases. Trimming cost V 5 bases and J 1 base; bases outside gene matches: 7. The CDR3 loop spans 15 amino acids. The germline gives CDR1 SGHTA, CDR2 FQGNSA. The CDR3 here is CASSVQGIGNTEAFF. CDR3 DNA sequence: TGTGCCAGCAGCGTACAGGGGATTGGGAACACTGAAGCTTTCTTT.

This clonotype was seen more than once but under ten times. The rearrangement uses TRBV28 and TRBJ2-5, with 7 bases identical to TRBD2. Germline CDR1 reads MDHEN; CDR2 reads SYDVKM. The CDR3 runs 16 residues. V lost 3 bases to trimming and J lost 2 bases; unmatched junction nucleotides: 9. In DNA, the CDR3 is TGTGCCAGCAGTTTTGAATCCGGGAGGCGGCAAGAGACCCAGTACTTC. Translating it yields CASSFESGRRQETQYF.

This clonotype turned up a few times. CDR3 bases: TGTGCCAGCAGCTTCTTCGGGACCTCCTATAATTCACCCCTCCACTTT. The encoded protein is CASSFFGTSYNSPLHF. The V call is TRBV11-2, the J call TRBJ1-6, with a weak D call TRBD1 (5 bases). CDR3 size: 16 residues. Germline assignment: CDR1 SGHAT and CDR2 FQNNGV. Trimming removed 3 bases from V and 0 bases from J, with 9 bases in between.

A word on this clonotype: A read error is likely, as this CDR3 ends without the conserved phenylalanine or tryptophan. This chain uses TRBV2 with TRBJ1-2; TRBD1 agrees at 8 bases. This CDR3 is built from 14 residues. Germline lookup yields CDR1 SNHLY and CDR2 FYNNEI. Losses at the gene ends were 1 base for V and 7 bases for J; bases not matched to a gene: 5. The CDR3 nucleotides read TGTGCCAGCAGTGAAGGACAGGGGATCTCTGGCTACACCCTC. Amino acid sequence: CASSEGQGISGYTL.

This clonotype was counted a few times. The chain links TRBV3-1 to TRBJ2-2; a weak D match, TRBD2 (6 bases). CDR1 LGHDT and CDR2 YNNKEL come from the germline V gene (reference sequence). Trimming cost V 8 bases and J 5 bases, with 15 bases left between them. The CDR3 loop spans 14 amino acids. CDR3 DNA: TGTGCCAGCCTACGTACTGGAGGGACCGGGGAGCTGTTTTTT. It translates to CASLRTGGTGELFF.

The rearrangement links TRBV7-2 to TRBJ2-1; 9 bases agree with TRBD2. Germline values: CDR1 SGHTA, CDR2 FQGNSA. With 6 bases clipped from V and 8 bases from J, the junction kept 14 bases outside the gene matches. The CDR3 extends over 16 amino acids. The CDR3 bases are TGTGCCAGCAGGAATCAAGGTAGCGGGAGACGGGATGAGCAGTTCTTC. Amino acid sequence: CASRNQGSGRRDEQFF.

V gene TRBV12-3 or TRBV12-4 combines with J gene TRBJ1-1; D may be TRBD1 (5 bases). Trimming removed 6 bases from V and 0 bases from J, with 14 bases in between. The CDR3 runs 15 residues. CDR3 DNA: TGTGCCAGCAGCCTCCGGGGGGGGATGAACACTGAAGCTTTCTTT. Translated: CASSLRGGMNTEAFF.

At least ten counts were recorded for this clonotype. The chain has TRBV12-5 and TRBJ2-3, with 7 nucleotides matching TRBD2. Germline V gives CDR1 LGHNT, CDR2 FRNRAP. The CDR3 sequence is 15 residues long. V shed 1 base and J 2 bases; nucleotides not matched to a gene: 3. CDR3 sequence: CASGLGLAYTDTQYF. DNA of the CDR3: TGTGCTAGTGGTTTGGGACTAGCTTACACAGATACGCAGTATTTT. The whole variable domain, filled in from reference TRBV12-5 and TRBJ2-3, reads DARVTQTPRHKVTEMGQEVTMRCQPILGHNTVFWYRQTMMQGLELLAYFRNRAPLDDSGMPKDRFSAEMPDATLATLKIQPSEPRDSAVYFCASGLGLAYTDTQYFGPGTRLTVL.

This clonotype showed up just a few times. The V and J genes are TRBV4-1 and TRBJ1-5; the D gene is possibly TRBD1 (5 bases). CDR1 MGHRA and CDR2 YSYEKL come from the germline V gene. This CDR3 contains 15 residues. V was trimmed by 1 base and J by 1 base, leaving 8 bases between them. CDR3 in amino acids: CASSQGQTSNQPQHF. DNA for the CDR3: TGCGCCAGCAGCCAAGGACAGACGAGCAATCAGCCCCAGCATTTT.

This clonotype showed up just a few times. V gene TRBV11-2 combines with J gene TRBJ1-1, with D perhaps matching TRBD1 (5 bases). CDR1 and CDR2 (germline): SGHAT, FQNNGV. V was pared by 5 bases and J by 7 bases, with 8 bases between. CDR3 length: 11 residues. This CDR3 reads CASSTGVEAFF. The CDR3 DNA follows: TGTGCCAGCAGCACGGGGGTTGAAGCTTTCTTT.

Concerning this clonotype itself: A much larger clone differs by one base, so this may be a read error. The CDR3 DNA reads TGTGCCAGCAGTTTAGGGAAAACTAGCGGGAGCTCCTACGATGAGCAGTTCTTC. Its translation: CASSLGKTSGSSYDEQFF. The J gene is TRBJ2-1, the V gene TRBV12-3 or TRBV12-4, with 11 positions matching TRBD2. The CDR3 runs 18 residues.

This clonotype has more than one count but fewer than ten. The chain has TRBV5-1 and TRBJ1-1, with D tentatively TRBD1 (6 bases). V was cut by 4 bases and J by 3 bases, with 13 bases left in between. CDR3 size: 14 residues. Germline V lookup: CDR1 SGHRS, CDR2 YFSETQ. The CDR3 loop reads CASSGLGGDTEAFF. The CDR3 DNA follows: TGCGCCAGCAGCGGACTAGGGGGGGACACTGAAGCTTTCTTT.

For this clonotype: One junction end does not reproduce the germline sequence, and a read error may be involved. The genes are TRBV5-1 and TRBJ2-1; TRBD1 agrees at 8 bases. The CDR3 extends over 11 amino acids. The germline gives CDR1 SGHRS, CDR2 YFSETQ. CDR3 sequence (DNA): TGCGCCAGCAGCTTAGACAGGGGACTGGTCTTC. Translating gives CASSLDRGLVF.